Following are 15 T cell receptor beta chains from one sample sequenced in a study of blood T cell repertoires in COVID-19. The protocol was immunoSEQ multiplex PCR, while the TCRdb copy is restricted to in-frame clones and leaves out a portion. The sample includes about 78,000 clones, 77% of them seen just once. The sequencing input was peripheral blood. The receptors stem from a human donor in a cohort sampled during active COVID-19.

The gene calls are TRBV5-1 and TRBJ1-1, with D maybe TRBD1 (5 bases). The germline V and J ends were trimmed by 0 bases and 0 bases, with 15 bases remaining between them. The CDR3 length is 17 residues. CDR1 SGHRS and CDR2 YFSETQ come from the germline V gene. The CDR3 DNA reads TGCGCCAGCAGCTTGGCCAGGGCCCCGACCATGAACACTGAAGCTTTCTTT. As protein: CASSLARAPTMNTEAFF.

In its sample, this clone was seen once. The rearrangement joins TRBV10-1 to TRBJ2-2; TRBD2 aligns across 14 bases. The CDR3 totals 17 residues. V was clipped by 5 bases and J by 1 base; unmatched bases: 3. The germline V gene has CDR1 WNHNN and CDR2 SYGVQD (reference sequence). CDR3 sequence (DNA): TGCGCCAGCAGTCCCGGACTAGCGGGGGGGAACACCGGGGAGCTGTTTTTT. The encoded protein is CASSPGLAGGNTGELFF.

A word on this clone: The identical CDR3 is also encoded by other nucleotide sequences in the sample. The CDR3 nucleotides read TGTGCCAGCAGCGTAGCGGGCCAAGAGACCCAGTACTTC. This encodes CASSVAGQETQYF. The chain carries TRBV9 and TRBJ2-5; D unresolved. The CDR3 spans 13 residues. The V gene lost 0 bases and the J gene lost 1 base, with 4 bases spanning the gap. Germline-derived CDR1 and CDR2 are SGDLS and YYNGEE.

The chain joins TRBV10-3 to TRBJ1-2, with TRBD1 matching over 8 bases. The germline V gene encodes CDR1 ENHRY and CDR2 SYGVKD. The CDR3 is 18 amino acids. Trimming cost V 5 bases and J 3 bases; bases outside gene matches: 17. The CDR3 region is CAISNPAGTGSFDYGYTF. The DNA for the CDR3 is TGTGCCATCAGTAACCCCGCAGGGACAGGTTCCTTTGACTATGGCTACACCTTC.

The CDR3 sequence is CATSNRAGYTF. CDR3 DNA: TGTGCCACCAGCAACAGGGCTGGCTACACCTTC. The chain couples TRBV15 to TRBJ1-2; TRBD1 might be the D (6 bases). This CDR3 contains 11 residues. From germline, CDR1 is LNHNV and CDR2 YYDKDF (reference sequence). The germline V and J ends were trimmed by 4 bases and 7 bases, with 7 bases remaining between them.

A few counts support this clone. V usage is TRBV6-5 and J usage is TRBJ1-1, with D unclear. V gave up 3 bases and J gave up 0 bases, with 8 bases separating them. This CDR3 has 14 residues. Germline CDR1 is MNHEY and CDR2 is SVGAGI. The CDR3 reads CASSYGTMNTEAFF. The CDR3 DNA reads TGTGCCAGCAGTTATGGCACAATGAACACTGAAGCTTTCTTT.

V gene TRBV5-1 combines with J gene TRBJ1-6, with 7 bases lining up with TRBD1. The CDR3 length is 15 residues. Germline trimming cut 4 bases from V and 7 bases from J; bases unmatched to any gene: 8. Germline V gene data show CDR1 as SGHRS and CDR2 as YFSETQ. The CDR3 is CASSPEGARNSPLHF. The CDR3 region has the DNA TGCGCCAGCAGCCCCGAGGGGGCGCGCAATTCACCCCTCCACTTT.

Turning to this clone: This sample includes further DNA sequences coding for the same CDR3. V usage is TRBV7-2 and J usage is TRBJ2-1; 11 bases are shared with TRBD2. The ends lost 5 bases at V and 9 bases at J; junction bases unmatched: 9. Germline V CDR1 and CDR2: SGHTA, FQGNSA. This CDR3 has 15 residues. The CDR3 DNA reads as TGTGCCAGCAGCCCCTCTAGCGGGGGGCGAGGTGAGCAGTTCTTC. Encoded protein: CASSPSSGGRGEQFF.

The rearrangement joins TRBV18 to TRBJ1-5, with TRBD1 as a possible D gene (5 bases). This CDR3 is built from 15 residues. Per the germline V gene, CDR1 is KGHSH and CDR2 is LQKENI. The V end was cut by 4 bases, the J end by 3 bases, with 13 bases between. CDR3 nucleotide sequence: TGTGCCAGCTCACTAAATACAGGAGTCAATCAGCCCCAGCATTTT. Its protein product is CASSLNTGVNQPQHF.

The chain combines TRBV4-2 with TRBJ1-5; D is undetermined. CDR3 size: 13 residues. From germline, CDR1 is LGHNA and CDR2 YNFKEQ. The V end lost 4 bases, the J end lost 7 bases, and 11 bases lay between the germline ends. The CDR3 reads CASSPVNNQPQHF. The CDR3 coding sequence is TGTGCCAGCAGCCCGGTTAATAACCAGCCCCAGCATTTT.

The rearrangement uses TRBV6-2 or TRBV6-3 and TRBJ1-2, with 7 bases identical to TRBD1. CDR1 and CDR2 (germline): MNHEY, SVGEGT. The CDR3 extends over 13 amino acids. The ends lost 2 bases at V and 4 bases at J; junction bases unmatched: 1. The CDR3 spells CASSYRGLYGYTF. CDR3 nucleotide sequence: TGTGCCAGCAGTTACAGGGGGCTCTATGGCTACACCTTC.

This clone was recorded once. This chain uses TRBV2 with TRBJ2-2; perhaps TRBD1 as D (6 bases). V was shortened by 8 bases and J by 1 base, with 8 bases between the two germline ends. The CDR3 contains 13 residues. Germline V gene data show CDR1 as SNHLY and CDR2 as FYNNEI. The CDR3 protein is CASRTENTGELFF. CDR3 nucleotides: TGTGCCAGCCGGACAGAGAACACCGGGGAGCTGTTTTTT.

The J gene is TRBJ1-4, the V gene TRBV10-3, with D uncertain. V was trimmed by 3 bases and J by 0 bases, leaving 8 bases between them. Germline loops: CDR1 ENHRY, CDR2 SYGVKD. The CDR3 totals 15 residues. Written as DNA, the CDR3 is TGTGCCATCAGTGACAGGCTCGCAACTAATGAAAAACTGTTTTTT. Protein sequence: CAISDRLATNEKLFF.

CDR3 region: CASSYQSYNSPLHF. The CDR3 DNA reads TGTGCCAGCAGTTACCAATCCTATAATTCACCCCTCCACTTT. This chain joins TRBV6-5 and TRBJ1-6; D not resolved. The CDR3 covers 14 residues. Germline V gene lookup returns CDR1 MNHEY and CDR2 SVGAGI. Deletions cut 2 bases from V and 1 base from J, with 3 bases between.

This chain links TRBV6-5 with TRBJ2-7; TRBD1 aligns across 10 bases. In germline, CDR1 is MNHEY, CDR2 SVGAGI. Trimming took 8 bases from V and 6 from J; bases not matched to a gene: 7. The length of the CDR3 is 13 residues. The CDR3 DNA is TGTGCCAGCGGCCGTGACAGGGGGCCCGAGCAGTACTTC. Translating gives CASGRDRGPEQYF.